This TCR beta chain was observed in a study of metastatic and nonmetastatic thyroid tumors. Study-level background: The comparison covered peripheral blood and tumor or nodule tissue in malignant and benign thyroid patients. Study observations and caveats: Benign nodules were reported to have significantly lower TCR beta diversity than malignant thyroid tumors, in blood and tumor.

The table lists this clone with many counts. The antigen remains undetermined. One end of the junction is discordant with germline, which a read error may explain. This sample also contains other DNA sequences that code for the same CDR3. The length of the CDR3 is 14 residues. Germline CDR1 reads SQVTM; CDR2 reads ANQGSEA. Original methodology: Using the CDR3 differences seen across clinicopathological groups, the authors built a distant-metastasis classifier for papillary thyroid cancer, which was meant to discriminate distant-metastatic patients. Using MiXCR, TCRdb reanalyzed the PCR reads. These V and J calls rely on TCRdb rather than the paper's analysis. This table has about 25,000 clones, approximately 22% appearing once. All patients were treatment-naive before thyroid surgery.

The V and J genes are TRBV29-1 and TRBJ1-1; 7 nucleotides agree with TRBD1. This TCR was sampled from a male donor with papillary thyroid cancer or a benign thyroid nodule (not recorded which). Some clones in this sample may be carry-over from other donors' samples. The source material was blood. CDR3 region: CSVDQTGRNTEAFF. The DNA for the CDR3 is TGCAGCGTGGATCAGACAGGGCGGAACACCGAAGCTTTCTTT.